Described below is a single TCR beta chain sequence and its context. The germline V and J ends were trimmed by 8 bases and 7 bases, with 15 bases remaining between them. CDR1 and CDR2 from the germline V gene are MNHEY and SVGAGI. The CDR3 contains 13 residues. This sample stems from a study of blood T cell repertoires in COVID-19. Study-level background: The study drew acute and convalescent COVID-19 samples from the United States, Italy and Spain. Sample material is recorded as cDNA or gDNA derived from T cells, B-cell-depleted T cells, or PBMCs.

The authors' processing: Estimated nucleated cell counts came from reference gene primer amplification. Repertoires were generated with immunoSEQ multiplex PCR, while TCRdb's copy carries only in-frame clones and drops some. V, J and clone size were drawn from that table, and D and trimming were deduced from the DNA. Here the sample spans about 140,000 clones, roughly 89% being singletons. The material sequenced was peripheral blood. The chain joins TRBV6-5 to TRBJ1-5; no definite D call. The receptor comes from a woman aged 40 to 50 with acute or convalescent COVID-19. CDR3 sequence: CASWALGWQPQHF. CDR3 DNA sequence: TGTGCCAGCTGGGCCCTCGGATGGCAGCCCCAGCATTTT.